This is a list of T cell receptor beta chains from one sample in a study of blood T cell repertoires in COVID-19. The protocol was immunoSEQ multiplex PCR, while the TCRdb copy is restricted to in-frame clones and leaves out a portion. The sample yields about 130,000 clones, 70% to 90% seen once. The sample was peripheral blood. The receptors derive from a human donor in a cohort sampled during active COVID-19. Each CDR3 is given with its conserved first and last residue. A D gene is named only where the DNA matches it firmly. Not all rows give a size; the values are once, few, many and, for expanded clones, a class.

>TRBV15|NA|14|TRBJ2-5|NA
TGTGCCACCAGCACTGGGGCGGTCCAAGAGACCCAGTACTTC
CATSTGAVQETQYF
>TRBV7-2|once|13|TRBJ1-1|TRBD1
TGTGCCAGCAAGGGACAGCCGAACACTGAAGCTTTCTTT
CASKGQPNTEAFF
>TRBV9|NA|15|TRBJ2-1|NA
TGTGCCAGCAGCAACCTGTGGGGCGCCTACAATGAGCAGTTCTTC
CASSNLWGAYNEQFF
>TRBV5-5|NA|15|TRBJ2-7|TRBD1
TGTGCCAGCAGCTTGAGGACAGGGGCGGGTTACGAGCAGTACTTC
CASSLRTGAGYEQYF
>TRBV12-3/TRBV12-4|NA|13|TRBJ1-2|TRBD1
TGTGCCAGCATGAAAAGAGGGGGCGCGGGCTACACCTTC
CASMKRGGAGYTF
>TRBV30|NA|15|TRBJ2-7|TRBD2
TGTGCCTGGAGAGCGGGGCCGCTCCCCCACTACGAGCAGTACTTC
CAWRAGPLPHYEQYF
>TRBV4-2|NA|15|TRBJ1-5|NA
TGTGCCAGCAGCCAAGATTTCGGTAGCAATCAGCCCCAGCATTTT
CASSQDFGSNQPQHF
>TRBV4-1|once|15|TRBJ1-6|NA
TGCGCCAGCAGCCAGAAACAGGGCTTTAATTCACCCCTCCACTTT
CASSQKQGFNSPLHF
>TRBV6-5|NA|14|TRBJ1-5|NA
TGTGCCAGCAGTTCCGGGACAAGTTATCAGCCCCAGCATTTT
CASSSGTSYQPQHF
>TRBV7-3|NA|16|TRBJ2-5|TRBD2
TGTGCCAGCAGCGAAACCGGGACTACCAACTTAGAGACCCAGTACTTC
CASSETGTTNLETQYF
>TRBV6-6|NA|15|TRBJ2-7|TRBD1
TGTGCCAGCTCCCCCTCACGGACAGGGGCCGGCGAGCAGTACTTC
CASSPSRTGAGEQYF
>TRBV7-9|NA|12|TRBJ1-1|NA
TGTGCCAGCAGTCCGAGCGGGGCTGAAGCTTTCTTT
CASSPSGAEAFF
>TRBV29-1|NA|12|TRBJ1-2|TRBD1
TGCAGCGGGGATACAGGGGGTGATGGCTACACCTTC
CSGDTGGDGYTF
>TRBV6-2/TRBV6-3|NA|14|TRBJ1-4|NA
TGTGCCAGCAGCGGACCGGGGACTAATGAAAAACTGTTTTTT
CASSGPGTNEKLFF
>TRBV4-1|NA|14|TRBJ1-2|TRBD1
TGCGCCAGCAGCCCAGGGACAGGTGACTATGGCTACACCTTC
CASSPGTGDYGYTF
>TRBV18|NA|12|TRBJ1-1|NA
TGTGCCAGCTCTCAACAGTACACTGAAGCTTTCTTT
CASSQQYTEAFF
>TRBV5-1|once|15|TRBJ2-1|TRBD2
TGCGCCAGCAGCTTGGTTGCGGGGGGGCCTAATGAGCAGTTCTTC
CASSLVAGGPNEQFF
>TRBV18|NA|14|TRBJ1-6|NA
TGTGCCAGCTCACGAGCCCCCCCGGATTCACCCCTCCACTTT
CASSRAPPDSPLHF
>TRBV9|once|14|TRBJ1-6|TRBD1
TGTGCCAGCAGCGTAAGGACAGGCGGCTCACCCCTCCACTTT
CASSVRTGGSPLHF
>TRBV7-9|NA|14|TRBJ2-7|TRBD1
TGTGCCAGCAGCTCCCAGACAGGGCCAGTCGAGCAGTACTTC
CASSSQTGPVEQYF
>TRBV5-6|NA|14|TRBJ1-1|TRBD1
TGTGCCAGCAGCCCGGGGACAGGTAGGACTGAAGCTTTCTTT
CASSPGTGRTEAFF
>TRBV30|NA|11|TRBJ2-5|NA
TGTGCCTTCTTTACCGGGGGAACCCAGTACTTC
CAFFTGGTQYF
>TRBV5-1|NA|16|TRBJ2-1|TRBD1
TGCGCCAGCAGCGGGAGGACAGGGGGGACCCTAAATGAGCAGTTCTTC
CASSGRTGGTLNEQFF
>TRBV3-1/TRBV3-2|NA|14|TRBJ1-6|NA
TGTGCCAGCAGCTCCAGGGACTATAATTCACCCCTCCACTTT
CASSSRDYNSPLHF
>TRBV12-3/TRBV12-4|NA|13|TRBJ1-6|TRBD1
TGTGCCAGCAGTCGACAGGGCTATGAACCCCTCCACTTT
CASSRQGYEPLHF
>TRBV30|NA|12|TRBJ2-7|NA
TGTGCCTGGAGTGCCTACAGGGATTTGTTGTACTTC
CAWSAYRDLLYF
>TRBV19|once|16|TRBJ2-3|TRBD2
TGTGCCAGTAGCCCCTCGCAAGCGGGGCCCCCGGATACGCAGTATTTT
CASSPSQAGPPDTQYF
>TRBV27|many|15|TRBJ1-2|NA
TGTGCCAGCAGTGCGACTCTAGGACAGTGGGATGGCTACACCTTC
CASSATLGQWDGYTF
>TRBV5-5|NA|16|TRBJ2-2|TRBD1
TGTGCCAGCACCCTGGGGGGACAGGGAGGCACCGGGGAGCTGTTTTTT
CASTLGGQGGTGELFF
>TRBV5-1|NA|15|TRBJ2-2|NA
TGCGCCAGCAGCTTGAGGAGGGGAAACACCGGGGAGCTGTTTTTT
CASSLRRGNTGELFF
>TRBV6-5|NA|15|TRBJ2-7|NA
TGTGCCAGCACCCAAAGGGGCAGGGGTGGCAACGAGCAGTACTTC
CASTQRGRGGNEQYF
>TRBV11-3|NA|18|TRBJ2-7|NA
TGTGCCAGCAGCTTAGAAAGGAACGTCCGGGGTACCTCCTACGAGCAGTACTTC
CASSLERNVRGTSYEQYF
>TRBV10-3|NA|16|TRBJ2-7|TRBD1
TGTGCCATCAGTGACTCGGGACAGGGGATAAACTACGAGCAGTACTTC
CAISDSGQGINYEQYF
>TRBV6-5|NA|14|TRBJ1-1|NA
TGTGCCAGCCCTAATCGGACCAGGGCCACTGAAGCTTTCTTT
CASPNRTRATEAFF
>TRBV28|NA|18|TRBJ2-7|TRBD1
TGTGCCAGCAGCCCGGGGACAGTCCGAAAGGAAGGATCCTACGAGCAGTACTTC
CASSPGTVRKEGSYEQYF
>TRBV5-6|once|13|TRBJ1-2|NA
TGTGCCAGCAGCTTGGAGGGCGGGGGCGGCTACACCTTC
CASSLEGGGGYTF
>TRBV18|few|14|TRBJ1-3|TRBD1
TGTGCCAGTTCCGGGACAGCCTCTGGAAACACCATATATTTT
CASSGTASGNTIYF
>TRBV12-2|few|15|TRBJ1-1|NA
TGTGCAAGTCGCTCCCAGGGCTCCGAGGATCGGATGGCTTTCTTT
CASRSQGSEDRMAFF
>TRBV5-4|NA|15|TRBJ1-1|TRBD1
TGTGCCAGCAGCTTGGCAGGGGGCGGAAGCACTGAAGCTTTCTTT
CASSLAGGGSTEAFF
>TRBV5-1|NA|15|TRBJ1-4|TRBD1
TGCGCCAGCAGCCCCCAGGGGGCAGGTAATGAAAAACTGTTTTTT
CASSPQGAGNEKLFF
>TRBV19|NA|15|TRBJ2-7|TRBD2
TGTGCCAGTAGTTTTATGACGGGGGGGACCTACGAGCAGTACTTC
CASSFMTGGTYEQYF
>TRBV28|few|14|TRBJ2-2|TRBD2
TGTGCCAGCAAATGGGGGAGGGGCGCCGGGGAGCTGTTTTTT
CASKWGRGAGELFF
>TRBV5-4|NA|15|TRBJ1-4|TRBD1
TGTGCCAGCAGACCAGGGACAGGCCTTAATGAAAAACTGTTTTTT
CASRPGTGLNEKLFF
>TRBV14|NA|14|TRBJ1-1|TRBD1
TGTGCCAGCAGCTACTCGACAGGGGGTATTGAAGCTTTCTTT
CASSYSTGGIEAFF
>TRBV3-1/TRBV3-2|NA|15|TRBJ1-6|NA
TGTGCCAGCAGCCAAGATACACTAGAAAATTCACCCCTCCACTTT
CASSQDTLENSPLHF
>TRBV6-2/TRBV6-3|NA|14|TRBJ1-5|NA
TGTGCCAGCAGTTATCCAGGGCGGTCTCAGCCCCAGCATTTT
CASSYPGRSQPQHF
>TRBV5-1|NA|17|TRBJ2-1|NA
TGCGCCAGCAGCTTGGGGGGTCTTTTCCGGGGTAACGATGAGCAGTTCTTC
CASSLGGLFRGNDEQFF
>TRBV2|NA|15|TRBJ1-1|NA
TGTGCCAGCAGGGAGGGTGAAGGAGGGAACACTGAAGCTTTCTTT
CASREGEGGNTEAFF
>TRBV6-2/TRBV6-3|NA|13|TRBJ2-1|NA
TGTGCCAGCAGTCGGAGCTCCTACAATGAGCAGTTCTTC
CASSRSSYNEQFF
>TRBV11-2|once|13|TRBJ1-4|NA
TGTGCCAGCAGCTTAGATCGGGAGGGGAAACTGTTTTTT
CASSLDREGKLFF
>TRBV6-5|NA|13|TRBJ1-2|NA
TGTGCCAGCAGCCTGACAGGTCGGATAGGCTACACCTTC
CASSLTGRIGYTF
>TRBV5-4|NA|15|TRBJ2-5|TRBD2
TGTGCCAGCAGCCCTGCAGCGGGGTTTGAAGAGACCCAGTACTTC
CASSPAAGFEETQYF
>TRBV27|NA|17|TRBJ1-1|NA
TGTGCCAGCAAGGCAGGGAGGGCCTGGAGGGTAAACACTGAAGCTTTCTTT
CASKAGRAWRVNTEAFF
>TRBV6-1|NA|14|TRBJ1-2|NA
TGTGCCAGCAGTGAACTAAGGGACATTCTTGGCTACACCTTC
CASSELRDILGYTF
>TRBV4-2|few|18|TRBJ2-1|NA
TGTGCCAGCAGCCTGACCACCCCCGGGGTCAGCTCCTACAATGAGCAGTTCTTC
CASSLTTPGVSSYNEQFF